This note documents a single T cell receptor beta chain sequence. The germline V gene encodes CDR1 SGHKS and CDR2 YYEKEE (reference sequence). CDR3 length: 17 residues. Losses at the gene ends were 0 bases for V and 2 bases for J; bases not matched to a gene: 8. Methods used by the authors: Counts of nucleated cells, estimated from reference gene primer amplification, were obtained. Produced via immunoSEQ multiplex PCR; TCRdb's table is partial and in-frame only. That table is the source of V, J and clone size, and D and trimming were worked out from the DNA. This repertoire shows roughly 100,000 clones, 75% to 95% found once; its top ten account for just over 5%. The sample originates from a study of blood T cell repertoires in COVID-19. Study background: Collection of acute and convalescent COVID-19 samples took place in the United States, Italy and Spain. The analysed material was cDNA or gDNA that came from T cells, B-cell-depleted T cells, or PBMCs.

J is TRBJ2-3 and V is TRBV5-5; TRBD1 aligns across 8 bases. The sequencing sample was made of peripheral blood. The receptor comes from a man aged 50 to 59 with acute or convalescent COVID-19. This CDR3 is CASSLGAGGPPTDTQYF. The DNA for the CDR3 is TGTGCCAGCAGCTTGGGCGCAGGGGGCCCCCCCACAGATACGCAGTATTTT.